This T cell receptor (beta chain) derives from a study of cytomegalovirus exposure and HLA in healthy donors. The CDR3 extends over 12 amino acids. Trimming took 5 bases from V and 11 from J, leaving 15 bases between them. The V gene's germline CDR1 is LNHDA and CDR2 SQIVND (reference sequence). Primers for the PCR totalled 60 Vbeta and 13 Jbeta. Data came from immunoSEQ multiplex PCR; TCRdb stores just in-frame clones and leaves some out. The sample consists of 210,000 or so clones, 70% to 85% of them appearing once. The clonotype comes from a woman in her thirties or forties in good health and CMV-seronegative. The chain combines TRBV19 with TRBJ1-1; tentative D call: TRBD1 (5 bases). Specimen: PBMCs. The CDR3 loop reads CASSQTGGWAFF. DNA for the CDR3: TGTGCCAGTAGTCAGACGGGGGGGTGGGCTTTCTTT.